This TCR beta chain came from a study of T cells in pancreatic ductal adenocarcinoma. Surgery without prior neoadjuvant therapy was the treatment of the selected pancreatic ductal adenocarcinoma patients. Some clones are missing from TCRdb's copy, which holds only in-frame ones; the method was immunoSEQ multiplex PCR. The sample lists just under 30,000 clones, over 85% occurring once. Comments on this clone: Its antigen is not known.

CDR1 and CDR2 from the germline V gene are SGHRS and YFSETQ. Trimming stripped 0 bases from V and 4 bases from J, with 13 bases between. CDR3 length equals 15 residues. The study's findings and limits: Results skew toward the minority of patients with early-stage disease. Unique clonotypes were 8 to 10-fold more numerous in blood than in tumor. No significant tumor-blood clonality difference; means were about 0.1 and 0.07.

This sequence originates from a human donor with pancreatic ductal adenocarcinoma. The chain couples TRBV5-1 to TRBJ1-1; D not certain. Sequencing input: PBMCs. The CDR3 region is CASSLAGSTSTEAFF. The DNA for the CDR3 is TGCGCCAGCAGCTTGGCGGGATCGACAAGCACTGAAGCTTTCTTT.